A selection of T cell receptor beta chains follows, all from one sample in a study of technical replicates of blood from a few donors. Sequencing used immunoSEQ multiplex PCR; TCRdb keeps in-frame clones, though not all of them. The sample lists around 78,000 clones; around 94% were seen once. Input material: T cells isolated from PBMCs. These receptors came from a human donor in good health. CDR3s include the opening cysteine and the closing phenylalanine or tryptophan. A D gene is named only where the DNA matches it firmly. Clone size, where shown, is once, few, many, or a class for clones that have expanded.

J,size,V,D,DNA,CDR3
TRBJ2-1,-,TRBV7-9,-,TGTGCCAGCAGCTTAGGCAGGAACTTTGAGCAGTTCTTC,CASSLGRNFEQFF
TRBJ2-2,few,TRBV11-2,-,TGTGCCAGCAGCCACCCCGAATACAAGTCCACCGGGGAGCTGTTTTTT,CASSHPEYKSTGELFF
TRBJ2-1,-,TRBV13,TRBD2,TGTGCCAGCAGCTTAGGCCTGGGCGGGAGTCTGTTCTTC,CASSLGLGGSLFF
TRBJ2-5,-,TRBV7-2,TRBD2,TGTGCCAGCAGCCCGGTAGTCCGGGAGGGCCGGGAGACCCAGTACTTC,CASSPVVREGRETQYF
TRBJ1-3,-,TRBV29-1,TRBD1,TGCAGCGTGAGGGGGCGGCCCTCTGGAAACACCATATATTTT,CSVRGRPSGNTIYF
TRBJ2-3,-,TRBV28,TRBD2,TGTGCCACCCTAGCGGGTACAGATACGCAGTATTTT,CATLAGTDTQYF
TRBJ2-1,-,TRBV5-1,TRBD2,TGCGCCAGCAGCTTGGCCAGCGGGAGGGGCGAGCAGTTCTTC,CASSLASGRGEQFF
TRBJ1-3,-,TRBV5-6,-,TGTGCCAGCAGCCGGTTGGAGTTCGGAAACACCATATATTTT,CASSRLEFGNTIYF
TRBJ1-2,-,TRBV9,-,TGTGCCAGCAGCGTAGGAGGCTCCGGGAACTATGGCTACACCTTC,CASSVGGSGNYGYTF
TRBJ1-2,-,TRBV5-1,TRBD1,TGCGCCAGCAGCAGGGACAGGGAACTATCGGGCTACACCTTC,CASSRDRELSGYTF
TRBJ1-1,once,TRBV7-3,-,TGTGCCAGCAGGCTTAGTGGGAACACTGAAGCTTTCTTT,CASRLSGNTEAFF